What follows are 22 T cell receptor beta chains derived from one specimen sequenced in a study of CD4 T cells in relation to SARS-CoV-2 and coronaviruses (dated by TCRdb to the early 2020s). CD4+ T cells from unexposed donors were collected before the COVID-19 pandemic (2011-2018). Receptors were amplified or captured by the immunoSEQ multiplex PCR assay. Here the immuneACCESS table is served through TCRdb, limited to in-frame sequences with V and J called. Missing clones are a known gap in these copies; in checked studies unresolved V genes cover under half, and the rest lacks a known reason. This sample comprises just under 65,000 clones, about 94% of them detected only once. The ten largest clones take up roughly 0.14% of the sample. Sequenced: naive CD4+ T cells from PBMCs. The sample's cell subset or site label, decoded: naive CD4+ T cells isolated by negative enrichment. Source of these receptors: a human donor in good health.

The chain carries TRBV19 and TRBJ1-5; no definite D call. With 5 bases removed from V and 0 bases from J, the gap between germline ends came to 11 bases. The CDR3 runs 15 residues. Germline CDR1 reads LNHDA; CDR2 reads SQIVND (reference sequence). CDR3 in amino acids: CASSQTYFSNQPQHF. CDR3 coding DNA: TGTGCCAGTAGTCAGACATATTTTAGCAATCAGCCCCAGCATTTT.

The chain carries TRBV20-1 and TRBJ2-3; 7 nucleotides line up with TRBD2. Germline V gene sequence: CDR1 DFQATT, CDR2 SNEGSKA (reference sequence). Trimming cost V 3 bases and J 0 bases; bases outside gene matches: 0. The CDR3 is 13 amino acids. The CDR3 loop is CSASSGSTDTQYF. In nucleotides, the CDR3 is TGCAGTGCTAGTAGCGGGAGCACAGATACGCAGTATTTT.

This clone was detected only once. The chain recombines TRBV7-2 with TRBJ1-4, with a weak D call TRBD1 (6 bases). The CDR3 is 15 amino acids. CDR1 and CDR2 from the germline V gene are SGHTA and FQGNSA. V lost 2 bases, J lost 7 bases, and 14 bases lay in between. The CDR3 DNA follows: TGTGCCAGCAGCTTAATCAGGGGCACGGGTGAAAAACTGTTTTTT. This gives the protein CASSLIRGTGEKLFF. Drawing the rest from reference TRBV7-2 and TRBJ1-4, the complete variable domain is GAGVSQSPSNKVTEKGKDVELRCDPISGHTALYWYRQSLGQGLEFLIYFQGNSAPDKSGLPSDRFSAERTGGSVSTLTIQRTQQEDSAVYLCASSLIRGTGEKLFFGSGTQLSVL.

This rearrangement joins TRBV6-2 or TRBV6-3 to TRBJ1-1; D may be TRBD1 (5 bases). The CDR3 totals 23 residues. Germline-derived CDR1 and CDR2 are MNHEY and SVGEGT. V was clipped by 6 bases and J by 0 bases, with 38 bases between them. The CDR3 is CASSLVRGSTVGRVSSMNTEAFF. The CDR3 DNA is TGTGCCAGCAGCCTTGTCAGAGGTAGTACAGTGGGACGTGTGAGCTCCATGAACACTGAAGCTTTCTTT.

The chain uses TRBV24-1 and TRBJ2-1; unclear D gene. The germline V gene encodes CDR1 KGHDR and CDR2 SFDVKD. The CDR3 extends over 13 amino acids. V lost 2 bases to trimming and J lost 6 bases, with 7 bases between them. CDR3 coding DNA: TGTGCCACCAGTGATTCTCGAAGCAATGAGCAGTTCTTC. This translates into CATSDSRSNEQFF.

The chain links TRBV3-1 (or the pseudogene TRBV3-2) to TRBJ1-3; D uncertain. Per the germline V gene, CDR1 is LGHDT and CDR2 is YNNKEL (reference sequence). This CDR3 is 14 amino acids long. The V and J ends lost 1 base and 4 bases respectively, with 8 bases between them. CDR3 residues: CASSQGTGGNTIYF. The CDR3 DNA reads as TGTGCCAGCAGCCAAGGAACCGGAGGAAACACCATATATTTT.

The gene calls are TRBV5-1 and TRBJ2-7; 11 bases are shared with TRBD2. The CDR3 is 18 residues long. V lost 1 base, J lost 2 bases, and 11 bases stayed unmatched. Per the germline V gene, CDR1 is SGHRS and CDR2 is YFSETQ. This CDR3 reads CASSLKSLAGGSTYEQYF. DNA for the CDR3: TGCGCCAGCAGCTTGAAGTCGCTAGCGGGAGGCAGCACCTACGAGCAGTACTTC.

The gene calls are TRBV6-5 and TRBJ2-1, with TRBD1 matching over 8 bases. CDR1 MNHEY and CDR2 SVGAGI come from the germline V gene. Unmatched junction bases numbered 4, after V lost 6 bases and J lost 6 bases. The CDR3 runs to 13 residues. As DNA, the CDR3 is TGTGCCAGCAGCCGGGACAGGATCAATGAGCAGTTCTTC. Amino acids: CASSRDRINEQFF.

The CDR3 region has the DNA TGTGCCAGCAGCCTCTCTTTCTCCCTGACCTCTAGCACAGATACGCAGTATTTT. Amino acids: CASSLSFSLTSSTDTQYF. The rearrangement links TRBV7-2 to TRBJ2-3, with D unresolved. V was pared by 5 bases and J by 0 bases, with 21 bases between. Looked up from germline, CDR1 is SGHTA and CDR2 is FQGNSA. The CDR3 runs to 18 residues.

This chain connects TRBV3-1 (or the pseudogene TRBV3-2) to TRBJ2-5; D is unclear. The CDR3 consists of 15 residues. V was cut by 0 bases and J by 3 bases, with 11 bases left in between. CDR1 and CDR2 (germline): LGHDT, YNNKEL (reference sequence). This CDR3 is CASSQDFYVEETQYF. The CDR3 region has the DNA TGTGCCAGCAGCCAAGATTTTTACGTAGAAGAGACCCAGTACTTC.

The rearrangement links TRBV7-9 to TRBJ1-4; TRBD1 agrees at 8 bases. The trim removed 5 bases at V and 1 base at J, leaving 6 bases unmatched. Germline values: CDR1 SEHNR, CDR2 FQNEAQ (reference sequence). The CDR3 has 16 amino acids. The CDR3 spells CASSQGAVGTNEKLFF. The DNA of the CDR3 is TGTGCCAGCAGCCAGGGGGCGGTTGGAACTAATGAAAAACTGTTTTTT.

The chain combines TRBV7-2 with TRBJ2-1; the D gene is possibly TRBD1 (5 bases). Germline V lookup: CDR1 SGHTA, CDR2 FQGNSA. The CDR3 has 15 residues. Trimming cost V 5 bases and J 1 base, with 12 bases left between them. Here the CDR3 reads CASSRGPGSYNEQFF. CDR3 sequence (DNA): TGTGCCAGCAGCCGTGGGCCAGGGTCCTACAATGAGCAGTTCTTC.

The chain has TRBV30 and TRBJ2-7, with D unclear. The length of the CDR3 is 14 residues. V was clipped by 1 base and J by 1 base, with 11 bases between them. Germline V lookup: CDR1 GTSNPN, CDR2 SVGIG (reference sequence). This CDR3 is CAWSEGWVSYEQYF. The CDR3 DNA reads as TGTGCCTGGAGTGAGGGCTGGGTTTCCTACGAGCAGTACTTC.

The chain employs TRBV3-1 (or the pseudogene TRBV3-2) and TRBJ2-7, with D perhaps matching TRBD2 (5 bases). Germline assignment: CDR1 LGHDT and CDR2 YNNKEL (reference sequence). V lost 1 base and J 2 bases, leaving 12 bases between the germline ends. The length of the CDR3 is 15 residues. The CDR3 loop reads CASSQGVFSAYEQYF. Here the CDR3 DNA reads TGTGCCAGCAGCCAAGGGGTTTTTAGCGCCTACGAGCAGTACTTC.

Notes on this clone: Other DNA sequences in this sample translate to the same CDR3. The chain uses TRBV28 and TRBJ2-1; D call uncertain. CDR3 length: 11 amino acids. Trimming left V 4 bases short and J 4 bases short, with 2 bases between. From germline, CDR1 is MDHEN and CDR2 SYDVKM. This chain's CDR3 is CASSSYNEQFF. The CDR3 DNA reads as TGTGCCAGCAGTTCATACAATGAGCAGTTCTTC.

This chain links TRBV27 with TRBJ2-1, with D possibly TRBD1 on 7 matching bases. Germline values: CDR1 MNHEY, CDR2 SMNVEV (reference sequence). CDR3 length: 15 amino acids. V lost 5 bases to trimming and J lost 10 bases, with 21 bases between them. The CDR3 DNA reads TGTGCCAGCAGTGGAGGGGGCCGTGGCGACCTAGAGCAGTTCTTC. Residues: CASSGGGRGDLEQFF.

The chain employs TRBV10-1 and TRBJ1-2; TRBD1 matches at 7 bases. V dropped 4 bases and J dropped 8; count of bases not matched to a gene: 7. Germline CDR1 WNHNN, CDR2 SYGVQD (reference sequence). The CDR3 is 13 amino acids. The CDR3 protein is CASSADRARGYTF. CDR3 in DNA: TGCGCCAGCAGTGCCGACAGGGCTCGCGGCTACACCTTC.

V usage is TRBV19 and J usage is TRBJ2-1, with 7 nucleotides matching TRBD1. This CDR3 has 16 residues. Trimming cost V 3 bases and J 4 bases; bases outside gene matches: 9. CDR1 and CDR2 (germline): LNHDA, SQIVND (reference sequence). CDR3 nucleotides: TGTGCCAGTAGTATCCTTCCCCGGGACAGATACAATGAGCAGTTCTTC. Translating gives CASSILPRDRYNEQFF.

For the CDR3, the DNA is TGTGCCTGGACGGGGAGCGGTAGCACAGATACGCAGTATTTT. It yields the protein CAWTGSGSTDTQYF. This chain links TRBV30 with TRBJ2-3, with a tentative D call TRBD2 (5 bases). Germline CDR1 and CDR2: GTSNPN and SVGIG (reference sequence). The CDR3 is 14 residues long. The V end lost 4 bases, the J end lost 0 bases, and 11 bases lay between the germline ends.

The rearrangement links TRBV9 to TRBJ2-3, with TRBD2 matching 11 bases. The V gene end was trimmed by 0 bases and the J gene end by 13 bases; junction bases not matched to a gene: 7. This CDR3 spans 14 amino acids. CDR1 SGDLS and CDR2 YYNGEE come from the germline V gene. The DNA of the CDR3 is TGTGCCAGCAGCGTAGACCTAGCGGGAGGTTCGGAGTATTTT. It is translated as CASSVDLAGGSEYF.

V is TRBV24-1 and J is TRBJ2-3; the D is unclear. CDR3 length equals 15 residues. V was pared by 5 bases and J by 2 bases, with 13 bases between. The germline gives CDR1 KGHDR, CDR2 SFDVKD. The CDR3 DNA reads TGTGCCACCAGTGGCGATGTCGGGCTCACAGATACGCAGTATTTT. It encodes CATSGDVGLTDTQYF.

The rearrangement uses TRBV7-2 and TRBJ2-7, with TRBD1 identical over 7 bases. CDR3 size: 14 residues. J gave up 2 bases and V 3 bases, and 4 bases lay outside the gene matches. Per germline, CDR1 SGHTA and CDR2 FQGNSA. The CDR3 sequence: CASSFRDSTYEQYF. CDR3 DNA: TGTGCCAGCAGCTTCCGGGACAGTACCTACGAGCAGTACTTC. Supplemented by reference TRBV7-2 and TRBJ2-7, the full variable domain reads GAGVSQSPSNKVTEKGKDVELRCDPISGHTALYWYRQSLGQGLEFLIYFQGNSAPDKSGLPSDRFSAERTGGSVSTLTIQRTQQEDSAVYLCASSFRDSTYEQYFGPGTRLTVT.